This T cell receptor beta chain originates from a study of T-cell memory formation after mild COVID-19. Overall study context: Clusters of TCRs were largely donor specific.

Study-wide results and limits: Clones contracting day 15 to 85 were balanced CD4/CD8; later expanders leaned CD4+. Pre-infection memory already had some responding clones, implying cross-reactive memory joined.

This clonotype occurred a few times. The antigen remains undetermined. This CDR3 is built from 13 residues. V shed 4 bases and J 9 bases; nucleotides not matched to a gene: 9. The germline V gene encodes CDR1 GTSNPN and CDR2 SVGIG (reference sequence). 5'RACE primed from the constant segment yielded TCR alpha and TCR beta cDNA libraries bearing sample barcodes and UMIs. TCRdb called the 5' RACE reads again in MiXCR, with one record for every CDR3 protein. The repertoire consists of about 610,000 distinct CDR3 sequences, with 15% to 20% occurring once and the leading ten covering roughly 8%. The genes are TRBV30 and TRBJ2-1; 7 positions agree with TRBD2. The sequence was collected from an adult woman who had mild COVID-19 (a few samples of this study predate the infection). Cell type and time point are not known. The sequencing input was PBMCs or a T cell subset sorted from them (not recorded which). The CDR3 reads CAWTLISGGEQFF. The DNA for the CDR3 is TGTGCCTGGACCCTTATATCGGGAGGTGAGCAGTTCTTC.